This TCR beta chain was sequenced for a study of metastatic and nonmetastatic thyroid tumors. TCRdb re-called the PCR reads through MiXCR. The sample yields about 14,000 clones, approximately 32% seen once. Until they underwent thyroid surgery, no patient had received any treatment. V gave up 2 bases and J gave up 5 bases, with 10 bases separating them. There are 13 residues in the CDR3. Germline V gene sequence: CDR1 MNHEY, CDR2 SMNVEV (reference sequence). This sequence joins TRBV27 and TRBJ2-7; D assignment may be TRBD1 or TRBD2 (5 bases each). The clonotype was recovered from a female donor with papillary thyroid cancer or a benign thyroid nodule (not recorded which). Some clones in this sample may be carry-over from other donors' samples. Material for sequencing was tumor tissue. Written as DNA, the CDR3 is TGTGCCAGCAGTTTACGAGGGGCCGACGAGCAGTACTTC. It specifies CASSLRGADEQYF.